A single sample gave rise to the 3 T cell receptor beta chains below, sequenced in a study of blood T cell repertoires in COVID-19. Only in-frame clones appear in the TCRdb table, and some are missing; sequencing was by immunoSEQ multiplex PCR. The top ten clones hold approximately 1.5% of a sample with roughly 400,000 clones, 70% to 90% of them seen once. The sequencing sample was made of PBMCs or T cells enriched from blood (not recorded which). The source of these receptors is a woman aged 18 to 35 who had been exposed to COVID-19.

The V call is TRBV19, the J call TRBJ1-2, with 9 nucleotides matching TRBD1. Trimming cost V 6 bases and J 6 bases; bases outside gene matches: 2. The V gene's germline CDR1 is LNHDA and CDR2 SQIVND (reference sequence). This CDR3 spans 12 amino acids. The CDR3 is CASRRTGDGYTF. The CDR3, as DNA: TGTGCCAGTAGACGGACAGGGGATGGCTACACCTTC.

The chain joins TRBV7-2 to TRBJ2-5, with D uncertain. Trimming took 1 base from V and 3 from J, leaving 9 bases between them. The CDR3 is 14 amino acids. From germline, CDR1 is SGHTA and CDR2 FQGNSA. CDR3 DNA sequence: TGTGCCAGCAGCTTAGGCTCACAGAAAGAGACCCAGTACTTC. Its protein is CASSLGSQKETQYF. Looking up the rest from reference TRBV7-2 and TRBJ2-5 gives the full variable domain: GAGVSQSPSNKVTEKGKDVELRCDPISGHTALYWYRQSLGQGLEFLIYFQGNSAPDKSGLPSDRFSAERTGGSVSTLTIQRTQQEDSAVYLCASSLGSQKETQYFGPGTRLLVL.

This chain links TRBV9 with TRBJ2-5; TRBD2 might be the D (7 bases). This CDR3 is 15 amino acids long. Germline assignment: CDR1 SGDLS and CDR2 YYNGEE. V was pared by 3 bases and J by 2 bases, with 14 bases between. CDR3 sequence (DNA): TGTGCCAGCAGCGGATCCGGGGGGCAACAAGAGACCCAGTACTTC. Translation: CASSGSGGQQETQYF.